Shown below are 11 T cell receptor beta chains from a single sample sequenced in a study of OX40 agonist ivuxolimab in advanced cancers. Only in-frame clones appear in the TCRdb table, and some are missing; sequencing was by immunoSEQ multiplex PCR. This sample has under 80,000 clones, with about four fifths found just once. The sequencing used CD4+ or CD8+ T cells sorted from blood, collected in a trial of the OX40 agonist ivuxolimab. The receptor source for this set is an adult with an advanced solid tumor such as melanoma, head and neck, liver or kidney cancer.

This clone was detected only a few times. This chain connects TRBV30 to TRBJ2-3; possibly TRBD2 for D (6 bases). This CDR3 contains 13 residues. The V end lost 2 bases, the J end lost 6 bases, and 12 bases lay between the germline ends. CDR1 is GTSNPN, CDR2 SVGIG, per germline (reference sequence). CDR3 residues: CAWSLTSKDTQYF. The CDR3 bases are TGTGCCTGGAGTTTAACTAGCAAGGATACGCAGTATTTT.

This chain links TRBV5-6 with TRBJ1-4, with a possible D match to TRBD1 (5 bases). V lost 5 bases and J lost 5, with 16 bases in between. Germline V gene lookup returns CDR1 SGHDT and CDR2 YYEEEE. The CDR3 covers 15 residues. CDR3 coding DNA: TGTGCCAGCAGTCTAGGGGTTAATTCGAATGAAAAACTGTTTTTT. Translated, it gives CASSLGVNSNEKLFF.

The chain is built from TRBV18 and TRBJ2-4; D is undetermined. Germline V gene data show CDR1 as KGHSH and CDR2 as LQKENI. Trimming cost V 3 bases and J 1 base, with 19 bases left between them. The CDR3 runs 18 residues. CDR3 sequence reads: CASSPLGSMDGAKNIQYF. The CDR3 DNA is TGTGCCAGCTCACCCCTTGGGTCGATGGATGGTGCCAAAAACATTCAGTACTTC.

The chain carries TRBV28 and TRBJ1-3; D ambiguous. Germline V gene lookup returns CDR1 MDHEN and CDR2 SYDVKM. The CDR3 is made up of 15 amino acids. V lost 3 bases and J 0 bases, leaving 9 bases between the germline ends. This CDR3 reads CASSFVPVSGNTIYF. The DNA for the CDR3 is TGTGCCAGCAGTTTTGTCCCAGTCTCTGGAAACACCATATATTTT.

The chain carries TRBV7-8 and TRBJ1-5, with TRBD1 matching 8 bases. Germline-derived CDR1 and CDR2 are SGHVS and FQNEAQ. The length of the CDR3 is 17 residues. Trimming removed 1 base from V and 1 base from J; junction bases left unmatched: 6. As DNA, the CDR3 is TGTGCCAGCAGCTTAGTTTTTGGACAGGGAAGCAATCAGCCCCAGCATTTT. It yields the protein CASSLVFGQGSNQPQHF.

The chain carries TRBV7-9 and TRBJ1-6, with D hard to call. This CDR3 spans 16 amino acids. Germline CDR1 reads SEHNR; CDR2 reads FQNEAQ (reference sequence). Trimming shortened V by 1 base and J by 0 bases, and 7 bases separated the two germline ends. CDR3: CASSLGRSSYNSPLHF. The CDR3 DNA reads as TGTGCCAGCAGCTTAGGACGGAGCTCCTATAATTCACCCCTCCACTTT.

The genes are TRBV7-2 and TRBJ2-7, with D perhaps TRBD1 (6 bases). Looked up from germline, CDR1 is SGHTA and CDR2 is FQGNSA. This CDR3 has 15 residues. The germline V and J ends were trimmed by 7 bases and 4 bases, with 20 bases remaining between them. CDR3 DNA: TGTGCCAGCAAAATACAGTCCCAGGGGCAATACGAGCAGTACTTC. Translating gives CASKIQSQGQYEQYF.

This sequence joins TRBV27 and TRBJ2-3; 10 bases are a match to TRBD2. The CDR3 has 18 amino acids. CDR1 and CDR2 (germline): MNHEY, SMNVEV (reference sequence). V dropped 6 bases and J dropped 6; count of bases not matched to a gene: 18. CDR3: CASSPPTGLARQRDTQYF. The CDR3 DNA reads as TGTGCCAGCAGCCCCCCCACGGGACTAGCGCGTCAAAGGGATACGCAGTATTTT.

In regard to this clone: Other DNA variants within this sample encode the same CDR3. The J gene is TRBJ2-5, the V gene TRBV5-1; D gene ambiguous. The CDR3 has 14 amino acids. V shed 0 bases and J shed 4 bases, with 10 bases lying between them. From germline, CDR1 is SGHRS and CDR2 YFSETQ. CDR3 DNA: TGCGCCAGCAGCTTGGTAGGGCAAGGAGAGACCCAGTACTTC. It yields the protein CASSLVGQGETQYF. Full variable domain (rest looked up from reference TRBV5-1 and TRBJ2-5): KAGVTQTPRYLIKTRGQQVTLSCSPISGHRSVSWYQQTPGQGLQFLFEYFSETQRNKGNFPGRFSGRQFSNSRSEMNVSTLELGDSALYLCASSLVGQGETQYFGPGTRLLVL.

This chain uses TRBV10-3 with TRBJ2-2, with D tentatively TRBD1 or TRBD2 (5 bases each). This CDR3 contains 14 residues. In germline, CDR1 is ENHRY, CDR2 SYGVKD. V lost 11 bases, J lost 0 bases, and 13 bases lay in between. The CDR3: CAALRGPNTGELFF. CDR3 DNA sequence: TGTGCCGCCCTTAGGGGACCGAACACCGGGGAGCTGTTTTTT.

J is TRBJ1-2 and V is TRBV6-6; 7 positions agree with TRBD1. The ends lost 6 bases at V and 3 bases at J; junction bases unmatched: 13. The CDR3 totals 16 residues. Germline values: CDR1 MNHNY, CDR2 SVGAGI (reference sequence). The CDR3, as DNA: TGTGCCAGCAGGAACCGTGACAGGGACGGTGACTATGGCTACACCTTC. Its translation: CASRNRDRDGDYGYTF.